This TCR beta chain was documented in a study of beta chain features in type 1 diabetes (dated by TCRdb to between 2018 and 2020). General notes on the study: No differences in mean age, gender distribution, total cell number or subset yield were found between patients and healthy donors. A total of 90 million to 130 million sorted cells were examined across all samples, and a strong correlation was observed between cell number per subset and RNA yield. The study compared TCRB repertoires of sorted circulating CD4+ T cell subsets between recently diagnosed type 1 diabetes patients and matched healthy donors. Naive and central memory subsets were obtained from all 30 or so donors, but regulatory and stem cell-like memory subsets were isolated from only 8 patients and 8 healthy donors.

Each donor gave one peripheral blood draw, roughly 110 mL on average, collected into heparinised tubes. A BD FACSAria II was used to sort naive, central memory, regulatory and stem cell-like memory CD4+ T cells with a panel that included CD45RO, CCR7, CD25, CD127, CD95 and CD27. All sorted populations exceeded 98% purity. PBMCs were isolated right away by Lymphoprep density gradient centrifugation and were stained directly, without culture. To minimize batch effects, samples were stained and sorted in pairs, one healthy donor with one patient per experiment. A word on this clone: The specificity of this receptor is unknown. Base qualities are missing; no much larger clone stands one base away.

The entire amount of isolated RNA was reverse transcribed using the High Capacity cDNA Reverse Transcription Kit, so the sequenced TCRB transcripts were expressed ones. Deep immunoSEQ sequencing was applied to naive, central memory and regulatory T cell samples, giving an average of roughly 3.5 million total reads per sample. After sorted cells were lysed in RLT buffer, RNA was extracted with DNase-treated RNeasy Micro or Mini kits, with the choice depending on cell number. To prevent cross-contamination, each cell subset was processed individually, whereas patient and healthy donor samples were processed jointly. The immunoSEQ multiplex PCR was used to amplify TCRB sequences from cDNA, generating 87-bp fragments that spanned the CDR3 region. Sequencing of the amplicons was performed on the Illumina HiSeq platform. Per the source publication's procedure: PCR bias was corrected computationally using synthetic template baselines, and reads within Hamming distance 2 were collapsed, with unmergeable singletons discarded. Reads were aligned against IMGT so that V, D and J genes, CDR3 length and insertions or deletions at six rearrangement sites could be assigned. Within each subset, clonotype counts were normalized to sorted cell number, after which true diversity and Gini coefficients were computed with the tcR R package. The overlap coefficient, calculated on TCRB nucleotide sequences, was used to measure repertoire sharing. Here the immuneACCESS table is served through TCRdb, limited to in-frame sequences with V and J called. Missing clones are a known gap in these copies; in checked studies unresolved V genes cover under half, and the rest lacks a known reason. The V and J calls and clone size come from that table; D and trimming were worked out from the DNA. The sample contains about 120,000 clones, approximately 16% of them found a single time. The biggest ten clones account for 2.3% of the sample.

What the study reported, not specific to this receptor: Shorter templates might have been favored by PCR, but patient and control samples were amplified and corrected together, so both groups would have been affected equally by any skew. Sequencing cDNA rather than genomic DNA could over-represent highly expressing activated cells, although activation and CD3 levels did not differ between groups. In all four CD4+ subsets, TCRB CDR3 length was moderately but significantly shorter in type 1 diabetes patients. At VDJ recombination sites, patients with type 1 diabetes made fewer insertions and deleted more nucleotides, a pattern implying thymic rearrangement abnormalities. Because small numbers of individuals were included in the HLA sub-analyses, any influence of HLA type on TCRB rearrangement was left unresolved. Naive, central memory and regulatory TCRB repertoires appeared more similar among patients than among healthy donors.

V and J lose 3 bases and 2 bases, and a span of 3 bases separates them. From the cysteine through the phenylalanine, the CDR3 covers 12 amino acids. The entry retains the CDR3 DNA only, 36 bases that are in frame from base 1. Looking up the germline V gene yields CDR1 SGDLS and CDR2 YYNGEE. Recombination linked TRBV9 to TRBJ1-3; the D segment cannot be called with confidence. The sample taken for sequencing was central memory CD4+ T cells from blood. This receptor was identified in a man aged 30-40 years with type 1 diabetes. Here is the DNA: TGTGCCAGCAGCGGGGCTGGAAACACCATATATTTT. Translated, this is CASSGAGNTIYF.